This T cell receptor beta chain was retrieved from a study of CD8 T cells in cerebrospinal fluid in Alzheimer's disease. Study-level points and caveats: EBV-specific clones were neither the most expanded nor enriched in Alzheimer's patients.

Per germline, CDR1 MNHEY and CDR2 SVGAGI. The CDR3 length is 12 residues. Profiling of CSF cells used 10X single-cell V(D)J plus 5' expression. For each CDR3 protein, TCRdb gives one entry from its re-call of the 10x single-cell sequencing reads, without DNA. In total, the table holds some 1,500 distinct CDR3 sequences. This clonotype ranks as medium-sized (0.01 to 0.1%) in terms of frequency. Its antigen is not identified. Every participant was in good physical condition without acute infectious disease. Live CSF cells were sorted with a live/dead marker for droplet-based sequencing. The J gene is TRBJ1-1, the V gene TRBV6-5. Sequenced: cerebrospinal fluid. The sequence was obtained from a human donor with mild cognitive impairment. Here the CDR3 reads CASTSVDTEAFF.